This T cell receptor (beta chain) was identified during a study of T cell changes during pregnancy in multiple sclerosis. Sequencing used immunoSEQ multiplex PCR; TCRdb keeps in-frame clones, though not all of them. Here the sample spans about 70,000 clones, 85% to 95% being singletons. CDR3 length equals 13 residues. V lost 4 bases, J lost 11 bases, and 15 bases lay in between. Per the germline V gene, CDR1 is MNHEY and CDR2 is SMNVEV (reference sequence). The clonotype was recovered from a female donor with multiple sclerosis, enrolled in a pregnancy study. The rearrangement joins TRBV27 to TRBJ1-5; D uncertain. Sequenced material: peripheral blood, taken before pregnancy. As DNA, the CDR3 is TGTGCCAGCAGTTCGTATCGGGGAGGGACCCAGCATTTT. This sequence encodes CASSSYRGGTQHF.